Described below is a single T cell receptor beta chain sequence and its context. Its antigen is undetermined. These data originate in a study of T cell repertoires in cytomegalovirus infection. Study-level findings and limits: Adding up the frequency of public TCR beta families identified people who carried CMV plus the relevant HLA.

There are 14 residues in the CDR3. V trimming: 6 bases; J trimming: 6 bases; junction bases outside the gene matches: 7. Germline V gene sequence: CDR1 ENHRY, CDR2 SYGVKD. TCRdb recomputed calls from the reads with MiXCR, one row per CDR3 protein. The data hold tens of thousands of distinct CDR3 sequences, with 22% observed a single time. The chain carries TRBV10-3 and TRBJ2-7; TRBD1 matches at 11 bases. Sequenced input: PBMCs, sequenced either directly or after in vitro stimulation (not recorded which). The receptor's source is a human donor in good health (CMV status not recorded). Some clones in this sample may be carry-over from other donors' samples. CDR3 residues: CAISNGQGAGEQYF. The CDR3, as DNA: TGTGCCATCAGCAACGGACAGGGGGCCGGCGAGCAGTACTTC.